This T cell receptor beta chain was sequenced for a study of beta chain features in type 1 diabetes. Sequencing targeted expressed TCRB transcripts, as all isolated RNA had been reverse transcribed. The method was immunoSEQ multiplex PCR; TCRdb's version includes in-frame clones alone and lacks a portion of them. Counted here are 130,000 to 150,000 clones, under 60% occurring once; the ten biggest clones make up approximately 0.4%. Trimming took off 5 bases at V and 7 bases at J, with 9 bases between the two ends. There are 10 residues in the CDR3. The germline CDR1 and CDR2 sequences are DFQATT and SNEGSKA (reference sequence).

The chain combines TRBV20-1 with TRBJ2-7; the D gene is possibly TRBD2 (6 bases). The clonotype comes from a man between 18 and 35 years old in good health. Sequenced input: Tregs from blood. CDR3 loop: CSAGGREQYF. The CDR3 DNA follows: TGCAGTGCTGGAGGGAGAGAGCAGTACTTC.